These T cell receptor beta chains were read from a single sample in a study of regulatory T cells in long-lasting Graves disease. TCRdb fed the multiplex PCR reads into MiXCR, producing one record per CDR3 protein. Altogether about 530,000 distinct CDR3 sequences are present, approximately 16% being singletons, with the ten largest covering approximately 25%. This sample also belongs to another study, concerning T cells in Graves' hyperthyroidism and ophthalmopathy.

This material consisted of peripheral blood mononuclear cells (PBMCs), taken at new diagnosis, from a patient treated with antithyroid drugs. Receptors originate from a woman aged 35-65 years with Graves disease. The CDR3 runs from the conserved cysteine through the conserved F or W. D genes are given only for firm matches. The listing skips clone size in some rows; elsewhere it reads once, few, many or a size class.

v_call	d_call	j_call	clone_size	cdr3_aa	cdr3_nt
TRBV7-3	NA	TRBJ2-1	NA	CASSLLGLGGEQFF	TGTGCCAGCAGCTTATTGGGGCTAGGCGGTGAGCAGTTCTTC
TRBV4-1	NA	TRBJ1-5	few	CASSPPGRPGQPQHF	TGCGCCAGCAGCCCTCCGGGACGCCCGGGGCAGCCCCAGCATTTT
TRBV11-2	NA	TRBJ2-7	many	CASSSDSLSFQYF	TGTGCCAGCAGCTCCGACTCCCTATCGTTTCAGTACTTC
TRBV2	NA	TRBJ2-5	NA	CASSTGQSQETQYF	TGTGCCAGCTCAACCGGACAGTCTCAAGAGACCCAGTACTTC
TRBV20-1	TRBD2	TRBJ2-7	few	CSARFSGGRSYEQYF	TGCAGTGCTCGATTTAGCGGGGGACGCTCCTACGAGCAGTACTTC
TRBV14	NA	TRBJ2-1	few	CASSQGGTINEQFF	TGTGCCAGCAGCCAAGGAGGGACCATCAATGAGCAGTTCTTC
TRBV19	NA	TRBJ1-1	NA	CASSIWRGRMMGIGDTEAFF	TGTGCCAGTAGTATCTGGAGGGGAAGAATGATGGGGATTGGGGACACTGAAGCTTTCTTT
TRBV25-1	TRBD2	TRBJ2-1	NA	CASSELRTSYNEQFF	TGTGCCAGCAGTGAATTAAGGACTAGCTACAATGAGCAGTTCTTC
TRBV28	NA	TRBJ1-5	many	CASRTTGIQPQHF	TGTGCCAGCAGAACTACAGGGATTCAGCCCCAGCATTTT
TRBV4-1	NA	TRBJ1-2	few	CASRLPGGNYGYTF	TGCGCCAGCCGTTTACCGGGGGGCAACTATGGCTACACCTTC
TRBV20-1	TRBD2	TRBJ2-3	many	CSARDPGGESDTQYF	TGCAGTGCTAGAGATCCGGGGGGGGAATCAGATACGCAGTATTTT
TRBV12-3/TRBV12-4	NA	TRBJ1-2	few	CASSNGNYGYTF	TGTGCCAGCAGTAACGGGAACTATGGCTACACCTTC
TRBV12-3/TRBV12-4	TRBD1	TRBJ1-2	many	CASSWTGHGYTF	TGTGCCAGCAGCTGGACAGGGCACGGCTACACCTTC
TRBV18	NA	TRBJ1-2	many	CASSPPYRPLGYGYTF	TGTGCCAGCTCACCACCGTACAGGCCTTTGGGCTATGGCTACACCTTC
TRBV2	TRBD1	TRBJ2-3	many	CASSGWDRGISDTQYF	TGTGCCAGCAGTGGTTGGGACAGGGGGATATCAGATACGCAGTATTTT
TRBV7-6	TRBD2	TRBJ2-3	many	CASSLVSGGTDTQYF	TGTGCCAGCAGCTTAGTTAGCGGGGGTACAGATACGCAGTATTTT
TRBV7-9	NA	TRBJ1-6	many	CASSFIGTSSNNSPLHF	TGTGCCAGCAGCTTCATCGGGACCTCCTCTAATAATTCACCCCTCCACTTT
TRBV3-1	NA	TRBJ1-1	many	CASSQEYTNTEAFF	TGTGCCAGCAGCCAAGAATATACGAACACTGAAGCTTTCTTT
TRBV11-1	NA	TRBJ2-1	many	CASSLQPLARSYNEQFF	TGTGCCAGCAGCTTACAACCACTAGCCCGCTCCTACAATGAGCAGTTCTTC
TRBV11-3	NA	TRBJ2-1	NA	CASSLGTSPGNEQFF	TGTGCCAGCAGCTTAGGAACCTCCCCGGGGAATGAGCAGTTCTTC
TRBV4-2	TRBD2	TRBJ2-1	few	CASSPAEGASGFNEQFF	TGTGCCAGCAGCCCCGCTGAGGGAGCTAGCGGGTTCAATGAGCAGTTCTTC
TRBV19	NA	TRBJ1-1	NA	CVSTPPGLYTEAFF	TGTGTCAGTACCCCCCCAGGATTATACACTGAAGCTTTCTTT
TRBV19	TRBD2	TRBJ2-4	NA	CASSLGLAGARTNIQYF	TGTGCCAGTAGTCTGGGACTAGCGGGGGCGCGCACAAACATTCAGTACTTC
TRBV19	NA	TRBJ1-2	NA	CASSRTLVPPYGYTF	TGTGCCAGTAGTAGGACCCTCGTCCCTCCCTATGGCTACACCTTC
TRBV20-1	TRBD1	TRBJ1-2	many	CSAQTGTNYGYTF	TGCAGTGCGCAGACAGGGACAAACTATGGCTACACCTTC
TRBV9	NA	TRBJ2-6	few	CASSVTSSASGANVLTF	TGTGCCAGCAGCGTGACTAGTTCGGCATCTGGGGCCAACGTCCTGACTTTC
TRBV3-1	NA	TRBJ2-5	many	CASSHYSETQYF	TGTGCCAGCAGCCATTATAGTGAGACCCAGTACTTC
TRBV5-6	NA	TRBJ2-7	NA	CASSSGAVSDF	TGTGCCAGCAGCTCGGGTGCGGTGTCGGATTTC
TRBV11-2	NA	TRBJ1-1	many	CASSLVTLGTEAFF	TGTGCCAGCAGCTTAGTGACCCTAGGGACTGAAGCTTTCTTT
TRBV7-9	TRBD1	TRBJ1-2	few	CASARQGASFGYTF	TGTGCCAGCGCAAGACAGGGAGCTTCTTTTGGCTACACCTTC
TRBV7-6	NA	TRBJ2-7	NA	CASSLAGGGNEQYF	TGTGCCAGCAGCTTAGCAGGGGGAGGAAACGAGCAGTACTTC
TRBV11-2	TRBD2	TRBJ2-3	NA	CASSQAVGGGAWDTQYF	TGTGCCAGCAGCCAAGCGGTCGGCGGGGGGGCCTGGGATACGCAGTATTTT
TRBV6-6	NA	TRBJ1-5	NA	CASSYSTLSNQPQHF	TGTGCCAGCAGTTACTCGACACTTAGCAATCAGCCCCAGCATTTT
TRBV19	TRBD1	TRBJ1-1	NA	CASSIYRGYTEAFF	TGTGCCAGTAGTATCTACAGGGGGTACACTGAAGCTTTCTTT
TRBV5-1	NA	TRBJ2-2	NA	CASSLGQLGNTGELFF	TGCGCCAGCAGCTTGGGACAGCTTGGTAACACCGGGGAGCTGTTTTTT
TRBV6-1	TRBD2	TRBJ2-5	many	CASSPGLAEQETQYF	TGTGCCAGCAGTCCGGGACTAGCGGAGCAAGAGACCCAGTACTTC
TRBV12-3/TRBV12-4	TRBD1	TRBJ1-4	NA	CASSSRGTGAVATNEKLFF	TGTGCCAGCAGTTCAAGAGGGACAGGGGCGGTTGCAACTAATGAAAAACTGTTTTTT
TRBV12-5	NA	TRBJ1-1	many	CASGTEGYTEAFF	TGTGCTAGTGGAACGGAGGGGTACACTGAAGCTTTCTTT